The clone carrying this T cell receptor (beta chain) turned up a few times. What it binds is unknown. This sample is drawn from a study of beta chain features in type 1 diabetes. Germline V gene data show CDR1 as SGHNT and CDR2 as YYREEE (reference sequence). CDR3 size: 14 residues. V lost 3 bases and J lost 2; bases outside the gene matches: 2. Expressed TCRB transcripts were sequenced because the entire RNA isolate underwent reverse transcription. About 3.6 million reads were obtained on average from naive, central memory and regulatory T cell samples. The method was immunoSEQ multiplex PCR; TCRdb's version includes in-frame clones alone and lacks a portion of them. Seen here are 130,000 to 150,000 clones, roughly 53% observed once, and the top ten hold around 0.43%. Study-wide results and caveats: Type 1 diabetes patients had moderately but significantly shorter TCRB CDR3s in all four CD4+ subsets. For type 1 diabetes patients, VDJ junctions showed fewer insertions and more deletions.

The sample comprised Tregs from blood. The receptor was isolated from a man aged 18 to 35 in good health. The J gene is TRBJ2-3, the V gene TRBV5-4; 8 bases match TRBD2. CDR3 DNA sequence: TGTGCCAGCAGCTACGGGAGGGCCACAGATACGCAGTATTTT. Protein: CASSYGRATDTQYF.